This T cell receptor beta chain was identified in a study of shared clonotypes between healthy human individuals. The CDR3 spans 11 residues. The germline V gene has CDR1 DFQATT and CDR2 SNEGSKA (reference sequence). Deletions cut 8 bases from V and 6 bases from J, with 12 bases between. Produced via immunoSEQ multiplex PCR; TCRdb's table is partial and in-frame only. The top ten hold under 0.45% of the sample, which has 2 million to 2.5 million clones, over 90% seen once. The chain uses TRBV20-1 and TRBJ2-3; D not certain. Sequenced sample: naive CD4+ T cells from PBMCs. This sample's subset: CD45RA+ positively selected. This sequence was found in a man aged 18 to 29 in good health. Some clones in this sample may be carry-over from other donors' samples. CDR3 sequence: CSRYRSDTQYF. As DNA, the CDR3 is TGCAGTCGTTATAGGTCGGATACGCAGTATTTT.